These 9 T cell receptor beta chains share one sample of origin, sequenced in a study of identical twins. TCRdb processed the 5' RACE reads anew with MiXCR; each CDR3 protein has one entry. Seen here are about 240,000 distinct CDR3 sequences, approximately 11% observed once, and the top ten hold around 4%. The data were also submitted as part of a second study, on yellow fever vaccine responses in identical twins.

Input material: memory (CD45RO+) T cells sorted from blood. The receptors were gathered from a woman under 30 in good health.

The DNA for the CDR3 is TGTGCCAGCAGCCCCGGGACTACTCTTTCCTACAATGAGCAGTTCTTC. This translates into CASSPGTTLSYNEQFF. The gene calls are TRBV6-1 and TRBJ2-1; 7 nucleotides line up with TRBD2. J was trimmed by 1 base and V by 6 bases; bases with no gene match: 9. The CDR3 consists of 16 residues. Germline CDR1 reads MNHNS; CDR2 reads SASEGT.

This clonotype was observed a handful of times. The CDR3 spells CASSDQGFSGEQYF. In nucleotides, the CDR3 is TGCGCCAGCAGCGATCAGGGATTTTCGGGGGAGCAGTACTTC. The rearrangement links TRBV5-1 to TRBJ2-7, with D possibly called TRBD1 or TRBD2 (5 bases each). Trimming took off 4 bases at V and 7 bases at J, with 18 bases between the two ends. The CDR3 covers 14 residues. Germline lookup yields CDR1 SGHRS and CDR2 YFSETQ.

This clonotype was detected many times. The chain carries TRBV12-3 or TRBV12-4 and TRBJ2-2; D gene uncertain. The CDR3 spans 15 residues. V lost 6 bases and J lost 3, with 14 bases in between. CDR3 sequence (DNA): TGTGCCAGCAGCCCCGTGGTCGCCGACACCGGGGAGCTGTTTTTT. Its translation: CASSPVVADTGELFF.

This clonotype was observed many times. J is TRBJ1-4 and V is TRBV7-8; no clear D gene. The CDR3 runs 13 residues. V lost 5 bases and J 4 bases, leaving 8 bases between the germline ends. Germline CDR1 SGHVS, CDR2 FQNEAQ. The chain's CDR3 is CASSTDVNEKLFF. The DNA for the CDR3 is TGTGCCAGCAGCACGGACGTTAATGAAAAACTGTTTTTT.

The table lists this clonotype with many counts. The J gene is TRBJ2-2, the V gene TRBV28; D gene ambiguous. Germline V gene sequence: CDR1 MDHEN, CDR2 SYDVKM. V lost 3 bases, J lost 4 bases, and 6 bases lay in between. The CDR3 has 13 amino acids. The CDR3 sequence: CASSFSITGELFF. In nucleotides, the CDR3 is TGTGCCAGCAGTTTCTCGATCACCGGGGAGCTGTTTTTT.

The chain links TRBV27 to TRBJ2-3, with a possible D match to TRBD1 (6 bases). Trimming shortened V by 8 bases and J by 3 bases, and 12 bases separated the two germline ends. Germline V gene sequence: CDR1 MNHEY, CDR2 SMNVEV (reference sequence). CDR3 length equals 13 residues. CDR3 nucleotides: TGTGCCAGCGGGGGCCTTTTTACAGATACGCAGTATTTT. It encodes CASGGLFTDTQYF.

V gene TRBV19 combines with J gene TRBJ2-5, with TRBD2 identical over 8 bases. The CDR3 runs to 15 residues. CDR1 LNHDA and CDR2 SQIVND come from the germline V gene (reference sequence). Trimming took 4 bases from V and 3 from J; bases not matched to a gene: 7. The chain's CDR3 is CASSTPGGPEETQYF. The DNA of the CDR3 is TGTGCCAGTAGTACCCCGGGAGGGCCCGAAGAGACCCAGTACTTC.

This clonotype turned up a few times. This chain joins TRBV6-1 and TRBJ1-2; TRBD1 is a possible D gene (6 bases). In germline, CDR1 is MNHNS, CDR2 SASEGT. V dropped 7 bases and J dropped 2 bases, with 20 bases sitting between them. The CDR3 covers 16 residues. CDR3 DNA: TGTGCCAGCACCCCCTTAAAACAGGGATCAAACTATGGCTACACCTTC. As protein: CASTPLKQGSNYGYTF.

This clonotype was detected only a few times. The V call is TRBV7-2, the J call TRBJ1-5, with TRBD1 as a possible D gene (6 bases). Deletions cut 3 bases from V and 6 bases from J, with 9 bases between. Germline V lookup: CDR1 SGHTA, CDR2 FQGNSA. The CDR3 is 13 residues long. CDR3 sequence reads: CASSLAGAQPQHF. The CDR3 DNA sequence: TGTGCCAGCAGCTTGGCGGGGGCTCAGCCCCAGCATTTT.